This T cell receptor (beta chain) was sequenced during a study of blood T cells in healthy people across ages. The CDR3 covers 12 residues. V trimming: 4 bases; J trimming: 12 bases; junction bases outside the gene matches: 3. CDR1 and CDR2 (germline): SGHTA, FQGNSA. The use of a sample-barcoded 5' primer and a J-beta primer mix characterized a second PCR of roughly 6 to 11 cycles. TCRdb itself ran the 5' RACE reads through MiXCR, one entry per CDR3 protein. Of about 640,000 distinct CDR3 sequences in the sample, less than 35% were seen once. The sequenced sample was blood. The receptor's source is an elderly woman in good health. The chain couples TRBV7-2 to TRBJ2-1; 10 bases align to TRBD2. The CDR3 DNA reads as TGTGCCAGCAGCTGGGCTAGCGGGGGGCAGTTCTTC. This translates into CASSWASGGQFF.